The clone carrying this T cell receptor beta chain has ten or more counts. TCRdb's table, derived via immunoSEQ multiplex PCR, lists solely in-frame clones and lacks some. The table records approximately 210,000 clones, 92% of them present only once. The data derive from a study of blood T cell repertoires in COVID-19. At the level of the study: The cDNA or gDNA used as material had been derived from T cells, B-cell-depleted T cells, or PBMCs.

The V segment lost 1 base and the J segment 6 bases; nucleotides outside the gene matches: 8. The CDR3 sequence is 15 residues long. The germline CDR1 and CDR2 sequences are SEHNR and FQNEAQ (reference sequence). The chain couples TRBV7-9 to TRBJ1-2, with TRBD1 matching 7 bases. This clonotype originated in a young man with acute or convalescent COVID-19. The sample was peripheral blood. CDR3 in amino acids: CASSLVGGTVHGYTF. DNA of the CDR3: TGTGCCAGCAGCTTAGTAGGCGGGACAGTTCATGGCTACACCTTC.